This TCR beta chain is from a study of radiation and T cells in renal cell carcinoma. Time point given: blood 4 weeks post-SBRT, at nephrectomy. Treatment meaning: 15 Gy SBRT to primary tumor, nephrectomy 4 weeks later. Nephrectomy followed 15 Gy stereotactic body radiation by 4 weeks. Radiation-treated patients gave blood at baseline, week 2 and week 4. Findings of the study overall: In blood, top tumor clones expanded by 2 weeks, shrinking by 4. No pretreatment tumor biopsies were available for baseline clonotypes.

To note about this clone: Antigen: not known.

CDR1 is SNHLY, CDR2 FYNNEI, per germline. Trimming took off 8 bases at V and 7 bases at J, with 17 bases between the two ends. The CDR3 length is 13 residues. Data came from immunoSEQ multiplex PCR; TCRdb stores just in-frame clones and leaves some out. The profile shows about 62,000 clones, 60% to 85% of them singletons. The TCR sequence derives from a man between 60 and 70 years old with renal cell carcinoma. The chain carries TRBV2 and TRBJ1-1, with D tentatively TRBD1 (6 bases). Sequencing used blood, obtained from a patient whose treatment included radiotherapy and nephrectomy. The CDR3 here is CASSPGANGEAFF. The CDR3 bases are TGTGCCAGCTCCCCAGGGGCCAACGGTGAAGCTTTCTTT.